This T cell receptor (beta chain) was identified in a study of T cells after yellow fever vaccination. The V end was cut by 3 bases, the J end by 8 bases, with 13 bases between. This CDR3 spans 13 amino acids. CDR1 is MNHNY, CDR2 SVGAGI, per germline (reference sequence). TCRdb re-called the 5' RACE reads through MiXCR, storing one row per CDR3 protein. This sample has about 230,000 distinct CDR3 sequences, with approximately 6.8% found just once. The sample here was CD4+ T cells sorted from PBMCs, taken on the day of the yellow fever booster vaccination. This clonotype was sampled from a man aged 25-40 years who received the YFV17D yellow fever vaccine. The gene calls are TRBV6-6 and TRBJ1-1, with D perhaps TRBD1 (5 bases). CDR3 sequence: CASSYTRDGEAFF. The DNA for the CDR3 is TGTGCCAGCAGTTATACACGGGACGGGGAAGCTTTCTTT.